The 19 T cell receptor beta chains presented below share a single source sample, sequenced in a study of T cells after yellow fever vaccination. TCRdb analysed the 5' RACE reads with MiXCR anew, one entry per CDR3 protein. The table records 250,000 to 400,000 distinct CDR3 sequences, roughly 4% of them present only once. The material was PBMCs, obtained 5 days after the yellow fever booster vaccination. Source of these receptors: a man aged 18 to 30 who received the YFV17D yellow fever vaccine.

There are a few counts of this clonotype. V gene TRBV7-9 combines with J gene TRBJ2-7; 10 nucleotides line up with TRBD2. Germline CDR1 SEHNR, CDR2 FQNEAQ (reference sequence). The V segment lost 2 bases and the J segment 3 bases; nucleotides outside the gene matches: 13. The CDR3 is 18 residues long. The DNA of the CDR3 is TGTGCCAGCAGCTTACCCCTTGGGCTAGCGGGGGACAACTACGAGCAGTACTTC. As protein: CASSLPLGLAGDNYEQYF.

This clonotype was observed at least ten times. The V call is TRBV7-3, the J call TRBJ2-3; no reliable D call. In germline, CDR1 is SGHTA, CDR2 FQGTGA. CDR3 size: 13 residues. Trimming stripped 3 bases from V and 3 bases from J, with 7 bases between. CDR3 in amino acids: CASSFPGTDTQYF. The CDR3 bases are TGTGCCAGCAGCTTTCCCGGGACAGATACGCAGTATTTT.

This clonotype was picked up a small number of times. This sequence joins TRBV20-1 and TRBJ2-7; either TRBD1 or TRBD2 may fit D (5 bases each). The V gene's germline CDR1 is DFQATT and CDR2 SNEGSKA (reference sequence). The CDR3 has 14 residues. V was shortened by 3 bases and J by 6 bases, with 18 bases between the two germline ends. In nucleotides, the CDR3 is TGCAGTGCTAGGACCCGTGGGGGTGGTGGCGAGCAGTACGTC. It specifies CSARTRGGGGEQYV.

The rearrangement joins TRBV29-1 to TRBJ1-2, with TRBD1 identical over 7 bases. The germline CDR1 and CDR2 sequences are SQVTM and ANQGSEA. V lost 1 base, J lost 4 bases, and 3 bases stayed unmatched. The CDR3 has 13 amino acids. In DNA form, the CDR3 reads TGCAGCGTTGAAGTGGGACAGCCCTATGGCTACACCTTC. This gives the protein CSVEVGQPYGYTF. The full variable domain, in which reference TRBV29-1 and TRBJ1-2 provide the parts outside the CDR3, is SAVISQKPSRDICQRGTSLTIQCQVDSQVTMMFWYRQQPGQSLTLIATANQGSEATYESGFVIDKFPISRPNLTFSTLTVSNMSPEDSSIYLCSVEVGQPYGYTFGSGTRLTVV.

This clonotype was seen more than once but under ten times. The chain combines TRBV20-1 with TRBJ2-2; D is perhaps TRBD1 (6 bases). The V gene's germline CDR1 is DFQATT and CDR2 SNEGSKA (reference sequence). The CDR3 extends over 11 amino acids. V was pared by 6 bases and J by 9 bases, with 11 bases between. This chain's CDR3 is CSARQVWELFF. CDR3 nucleotide sequence: TGCAGTGCAAGACAGGTTTGGGAGCTGTTTTTT.

V is TRBV4-3 and J is TRBJ2-3; 8 bases map to TRBD2. Germline CDR1 is LGHNA and CDR2 is YSLEER. The CDR3 contains 18 residues. V was clipped by 1 base and J by 2 bases; unmatched bases: 11. CDR3 nucleotide sequence: TGCGCCAGCAGCCAAGTTCACCTACTAGCGGAACACACAGATACGCAGTATTTT. This codes for CASSQVHLLAEHTDTQYF.

The table lists this clonotype with many counts. The chain carries TRBV18 and TRBJ1-5; 8 bases match TRBD1. The CDR3 totals 15 residues. Germline lookup yields CDR1 KGHSH and CDR2 LQKENI. V lost 3 bases, J lost 3 bases, and 4 bases stayed unmatched. The CDR3 DNA reads as TGTGCCAGCTCACCCATACAGGGGGACAATCAGCCCCAGCATTTT. Its protein is CASSPIQGDNQPQHF.

This clonotype has a handful of counts. The chain combines TRBV5-1 with TRBJ1-2; the D is unclear. V shed 5 bases and J shed 8 bases, with 16 bases lying between them. This CDR3 is 13 amino acids long. Germline-derived CDR1 and CDR2 are SGHRS and YFSETQ. CDR3 DNA: TGCGCCAGCAGTCCCCGGACTGAAGGGGGCTACACCTTC. It translates to CASSPRTEGGYTF.

A few counts support this clonotype. The gene calls are TRBV18 and TRBJ1-2, with TRBD1 as a possible D gene (5 bases). The CDR3 loop spans 17 amino acids. The ends were cut back, 2 bases at V and 2 bases at J, with 18 bases in the middle. Germline V gene lookup returns CDR1 KGHSH and CDR2 LQKENI. The CDR3 DNA reads TGTGCCAGCTCACCAGTGCCAGGGACTCCAAGAAACTATGGCTACACCTTC. This gives the protein CASSPVPGTPRNYGYTF.

In this sample, this clonotype turned up a few times. The chain carries TRBV27 and TRBJ2-2; the D is unclear. The length of the CDR3 is 16 residues. Trimming shortened V by 0 bases and J by 3 bases, and 11 bases separated the two germline ends. Germline assignment: CDR1 MNHEY and CDR2 SMNVEV (reference sequence). DNA for the CDR3: TGTGCCAGCAGTTTATCCCCACAGATGTACACCGGGGAGCTGTTTTTT. Protein sequence: CASSLSPQMYTGELFF.

In this sample, this clonotype turned up many times. The chain's CDR3 is CASSFLGQGLGYGYTF. The CDR3 DNA follows: TGTGCCAGCAGCTTTTTAGGACAGGGACTGGGGTATGGCTACACCTTC. The V call is TRBV6-5, the J call TRBJ1-2; 8 bases line up with TRBD1. This CDR3 region has 16 residues. V shed 6 bases and J 5 bases; nucleotides not matched to a gene: 14. Germline CDR1 reads MNHEY; CDR2 reads SVGAGI.

The sample holds many counts of this clonotype. J is TRBJ2-7 and V is TRBV20-1; D not certain. The CDR3 consists of 15 residues. Trimming shortened V by 0 bases and J by 5 bases, and 17 bases separated the two germline ends. Germline CDR1 is DFQATT and CDR2 is SNEGSKA (reference sequence). The CDR3 DNA reads as TGCAGTGCTAGAGAGGAGCTAACGCTTTGGGACGAGCAGTACTTC. The encoded protein is CSAREELTLWDEQYF.

The chain employs TRBV7-6 and TRBJ1-6, with a possible D match to TRBD1 (6 bases). CDR3 length: 13 amino acids. Germline loops: CDR1 SGHVS, CDR2 FNYEAQ. Trimming removed 6 bases from V and 11 bases from J, with 14 bases in between. Here the CDR3 DNA reads TGTGCCAGCAGTAAAAGGACAGATACACCCCTCCACTTT. This gives the protein CASSKRTDTPLHF.

The sample holds many counts of this clonotype. The V and J genes are TRBV7-2 and TRBJ2-5; D not certain. The CDR3 is 13 residues long. With 1 base removed from V and 5 bases from J, the gap between germline ends came to 8 bases. The germline gives CDR1 SGHTA, CDR2 FQGNSA. The CDR3 reads CASSLGRRETQYF. The CDR3 DNA is TGTGCCAGCAGCTTAGGTCGCCGGGAGACCCAGTACTTC.

The sample holds a few counts of this clonotype. The chain joins TRBV7-6 to TRBJ2-3; a weak D match, TRBD2 (5 bases). The CDR3 totals 14 residues. Trimming removed 1 base from V and 4 bases from J, with 9 bases in between. Germline V gene sequence: CDR1 SGHVS, CDR2 FNYEAQ. CDR3 DNA: TGTGCCAGCAGCTTAGAGGCTAGCCCAGATACGCAGTATTTT. It yields the protein CASSLEASPDTQYF.

This clonotype was found many times. This rearrangement joins TRBV12-3 or TRBV12-4 to TRBJ1-1; D might be TRBD1 (5 bases). The CDR3 has 12 residues. V lost 11 bases, J lost 7 bases, and 17 bases lay in between. The chain's CDR3 is CAGGTGISEAFF. The CDR3 nucleotides are TGTGCCGGAGGGACTGGGATTAGTGAAGCTTTCTTT.

This clonotype was recorded many times. The V and J genes are TRBV12-3 or TRBV12-4 and TRBJ1-2; weak D call: TRBD1 (5 bases). The ends were cut back, 5 bases at V and 1 base at J, with 8 bases in the middle. The CDR3 totals 13 residues. CDR3 sequence (DNA): TGTGCCAGCAGTCGGGACGGTAACTATGGCTACACCTTC. Translating gives CASSRDGNYGYTF.

This chain joins TRBV3-1 and TRBJ1-5; tentatively, D is TRBD1 (6 bases). The CDR3 is made up of 16 amino acids. In germline, CDR1 is LGHDT, CDR2 YNNKEL (reference sequence). Trimming took off 6 bases at V and 6 bases at J, with 21 bases between the two ends. This chain's CDR3 is CASSLGTTGKGQPQHF. DNA of the CDR3: TGTGCCAGCAGTCTGGGGACAACAGGAAAGGGTCAGCCCCAGCATTTT.

This clonotype was observed a handful of times. CDR3: CSVELYSGEAFF. The CDR3 bases are TGCAGCGTTGAATTATATTCCGGTGAAGCTTTCTTT. The rearrangement uses TRBV29-1 and TRBJ1-1; D not certain. V was cut by 2 bases and J by 7 bases, with 11 bases left in between. Germline CDR1 reads SQVTM; CDR2 reads ANQGSEA. The CDR3 totals 12 residues.